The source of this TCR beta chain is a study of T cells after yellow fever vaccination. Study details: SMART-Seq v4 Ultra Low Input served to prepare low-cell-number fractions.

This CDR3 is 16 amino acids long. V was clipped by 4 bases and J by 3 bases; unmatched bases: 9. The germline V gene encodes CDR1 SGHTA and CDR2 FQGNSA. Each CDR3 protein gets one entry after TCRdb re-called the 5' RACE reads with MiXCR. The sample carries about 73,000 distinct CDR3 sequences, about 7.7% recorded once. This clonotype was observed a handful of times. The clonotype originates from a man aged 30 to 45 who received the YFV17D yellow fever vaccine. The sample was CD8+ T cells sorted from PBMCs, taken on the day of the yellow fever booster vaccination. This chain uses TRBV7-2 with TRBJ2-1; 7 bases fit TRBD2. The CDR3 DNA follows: TGTGCCAGCAGCTACCTTGGAGCGGGACTCTACAATGAGCAGTTCTTC. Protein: CASSYLGAGLYNEQFF.